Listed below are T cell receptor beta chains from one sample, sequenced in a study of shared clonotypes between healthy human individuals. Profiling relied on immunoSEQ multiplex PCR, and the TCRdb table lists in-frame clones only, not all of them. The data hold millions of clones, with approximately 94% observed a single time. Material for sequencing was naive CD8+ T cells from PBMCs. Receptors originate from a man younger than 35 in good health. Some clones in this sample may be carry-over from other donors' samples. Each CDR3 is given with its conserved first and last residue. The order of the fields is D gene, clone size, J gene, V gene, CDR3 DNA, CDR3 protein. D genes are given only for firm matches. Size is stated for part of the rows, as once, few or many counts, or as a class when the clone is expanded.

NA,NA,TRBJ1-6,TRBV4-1,TGCGCCAGCAGCCAGTCACGGAATAATTCACCCCTCCACTTT,CASSQSRNNSPLHF
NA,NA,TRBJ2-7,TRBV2,TGTGCCAGCAGTGTATGGTACGGATCCTACGAGCAGTACTTC,CASSVWYGSYEQYF
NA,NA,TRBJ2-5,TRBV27,TGTGCCAGCAGTGACCGACCCCAAGAGACCCAGTACTTC,CASSDRPQETQYF
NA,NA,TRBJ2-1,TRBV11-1,TGTGCCAGCAGCTTCCGGGAGCTCAATGAGCAGTTCTTC,CASSFRELNEQFF
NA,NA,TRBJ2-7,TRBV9,TGTGCCAGCAGTGCCCGAGACTGGGGCCACGAGCAGTACTTC,CASSARDWGHEQYF
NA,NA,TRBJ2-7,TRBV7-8,TGTGCCAGCAGCCTCGCCTGGGGAGAGATCTACGAGCAGTACTTC,CASSLAWGEIYEQYF
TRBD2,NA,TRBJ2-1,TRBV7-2,TGTGCCAGCAGCACCCTAGCGGGAGGGTTCCATGAGCAGTTCTTC,CASSTLAGGFHEQFF
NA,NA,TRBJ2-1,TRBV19,TGTGCCAGTAGCTACGGCTTCTACAATGAGCAGTTCTTC,CASSYGFYNEQFF
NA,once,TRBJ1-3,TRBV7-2,TGTGCCAGCAGCTTAAAAAGAGTATCTGGAAACACCATATATTTT,CASSLKRVSGNTIYF
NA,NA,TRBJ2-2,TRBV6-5,TGTGCCAGCAGTTACTCGGCGGGACAGTATACCGGGGAGCTGTTTTTT,CASSYSAGQYTGELFF
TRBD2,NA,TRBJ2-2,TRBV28,TGTGCCAGCAGTTTCCTAGCGGGAGGGACGAACACCGGGGAGCTGTTTTTT,CASSFLAGGTNTGELFF
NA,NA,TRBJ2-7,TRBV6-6,TGTGCCAGCAGCCTAGGCGGGGACTCCTACGAGCAGTACTTC,CASSLGGDSYEQYF
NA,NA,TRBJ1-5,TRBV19,TGTGCCAGTAGTTTCTTCGGACAGTCAAATCAGCCCCAGCATTTT,CASSFFGQSNQPQHF
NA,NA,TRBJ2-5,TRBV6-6,TGTGCCAGCAGTTACGTGGCGGCACAAGAGACCCAGTACTTC,CASSYVAAQETQYF
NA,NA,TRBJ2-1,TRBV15,TGTGCCACCAGCATAGACAGCAATGAGCAGTTCTTC,CATSIDSNEQFF
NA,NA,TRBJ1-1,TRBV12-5,TGTGCTAGTGGTTTTAACGCCCCCGCGGGGGAAGGACCTGAAGCTTTCTTT,CASGFNAPAGEGPEAFF
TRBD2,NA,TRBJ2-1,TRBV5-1,TGCGCCAGCAGCTTGGAGTCTAGCGGGTCCTACAATGAGCAGTTCTTC,CASSLESSGSYNEQFF
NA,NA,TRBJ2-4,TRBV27,TGTGCCAGCAGTCCCCGGACTAGGGGGAACATTCAGTACTTC,CASSPRTRGNIQYF
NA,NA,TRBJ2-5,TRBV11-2,TGTGCCAGCAGCTCACGGGCCGAGCTCCAAGAGACCCAGTACTTC,CASSSRAELQETQYF
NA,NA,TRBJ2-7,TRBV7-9,TGTGCCAGCAGCTCGTTGGACGCCCGGTACTACGAGCAGTACTTC,CASSSLDARYYEQYF
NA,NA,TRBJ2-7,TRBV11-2,TGTGCCAGCAGCTCGGGGGAGGGGGCGTATGGGTACGAGCAGTACTTC,CASSSGEGAYGYEQYF
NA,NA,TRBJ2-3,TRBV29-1,TGCGGGGGAGATACGCAGTATTTT,CGGDTQYF
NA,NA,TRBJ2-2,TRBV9,TGTGCCAGCAGCGGAACCGGGGAGCTGTTTTTT,CASSGTGELFF
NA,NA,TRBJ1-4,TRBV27,TGTGCCAGCAGGCAGTATTCTAATGAAAAACTGTTTTTT,CASRQYSNEKLFF
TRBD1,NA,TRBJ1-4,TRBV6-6,TGTGCCAGCTCTTCCGGGACAGGGTATCTTGAAAAACTGTTTTTT,CASSSGTGYLEKLFF
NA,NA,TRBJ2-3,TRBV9,TGTGCCAGCAGCTCAGGTGGAGGTTTCCGCACAGATACGCAGTATTTT,CASSSGGGFRTDTQYF
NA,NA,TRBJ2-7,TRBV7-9,TGTGCCAGCAGCCCGCCACAAGGGGGAAGCTCCTACGAGCAGTACTTC,CASSPPQGGSSYEQYF
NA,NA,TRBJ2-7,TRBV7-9,TGTGCCAGCAGCTTAGCGCAGGGGCAGGGTATAGAACAGTACTTC,CASSLAQGQGIEQYF
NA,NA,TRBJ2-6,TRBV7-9,TGTGCCAGCGCGGCAGACTCTGGGGCCAACGTCCTGACTTTC,CASAADSGANVLTF
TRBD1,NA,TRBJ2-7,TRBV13,TGTGCCAGCAGCTCTCCGGGACAGGGGCTCCACGAGCAGTACTTC,CASSSPGQGLHEQYF
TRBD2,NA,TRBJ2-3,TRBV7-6,TGTGCCAGCAGCTCCGGACTAGCGGGACGGGTGAATACGCAGTATTTT,CASSSGLAGRVNTQYF
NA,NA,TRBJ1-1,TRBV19,TGTGCCAGTAGTACCCGGGGGACGGATGAAGCTTTCTTT,CASSTRGTDEAFF
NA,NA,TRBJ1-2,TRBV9,TGTGCCAGCAGCGCCCAGGAGGGAGGCTACACCTTC,CASSAQEGGYTF
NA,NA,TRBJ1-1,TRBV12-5,TGTGCTAGTGGTTTACAGAACACTGAAGCTTTCTTT,CASGLQNTEAFF
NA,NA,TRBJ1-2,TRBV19,TGTGCCAGTAGCCCGGGACCCAGTAGGAGAGGCTACACCTTC,CASSPGPSRRGYTF
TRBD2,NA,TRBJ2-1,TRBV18,TGTGCCAGCTCTGATCGGGAGGCGGGTTTCAATGAGCAGTTCTTC,CASSDREAGFNEQFF
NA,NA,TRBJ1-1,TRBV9,TGTGCCAGCAGCGCAACCCAAGTGGACACTGAAGCTTTCTTT,CASSATQVDTEAFF
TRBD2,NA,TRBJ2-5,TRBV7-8,TGTGCCAGCAGCTCCCTAGCGGGAGGGGAGTTGGGGGAGACCCAGTACTTC,CASSSLAGGELGETQYF
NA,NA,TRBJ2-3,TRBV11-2,TGTGCCAGCAGCTTAGATCGCGACCGCACAGATACGCAGTATTTT,CASSLDRDRTDTQYF
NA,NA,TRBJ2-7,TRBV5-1,TGCGCCAGCAGCTTGATATCTCGCGAGGGTGGGGCCTACGAGCAGTACTTC,CASSLISREGGAYEQYF
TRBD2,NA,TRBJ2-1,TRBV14,TGTGCCAGCAGCCGGCTAGCGGCCTACAATGAGCAGTTCTTC,CASSRLAAYNEQFF
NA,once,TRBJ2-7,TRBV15,TGTGCCACCAGCGAGGGGAGGGACAAGTACTACGAGCAGTACTTC,CATSEGRDKYYEQYF
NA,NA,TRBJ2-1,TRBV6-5,TGTGCCAGCAGTTACTACCGGGGGGCCGGCTACAATGAGCAGTTCTTC,CASSYYRGAGYNEQFF
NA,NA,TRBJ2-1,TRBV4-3,TGCGCCAGCAGCCAAGATAGGAGGGGGCCCTACAATGAGCAGTTCTTC,CASSQDRRGPYNEQFF
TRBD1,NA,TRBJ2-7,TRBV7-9,TGTGCCAGCAGCTTAGCGACAGGGTTGGACTACGAGCAGTACTTC,CASSLATGLDYEQYF
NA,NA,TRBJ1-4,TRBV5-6,TGTGCCAGCGGCCCAGGGACCGTGGGATATGAAAAACTGTTTTTT,CASGPGTVGYEKLFF
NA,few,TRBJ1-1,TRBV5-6,TGTGCCAGCAGAAGTATGAACACTGAAGCTTTCTTT,CASRSMNTEAFF
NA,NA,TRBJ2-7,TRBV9,TGTGCCAGCAGCGTCGGTGACAGTTCCTACGAGCAGTACTTC,CASSVGDSSYEQYF
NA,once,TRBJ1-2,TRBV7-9,TGTGCCAGCAGCTCAGGGGCAGGGAGGGGCAGCTATGGCTACACCTTC,CASSSGAGRGSYGYTF
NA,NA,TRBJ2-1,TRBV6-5,TGTGCCAGCAGTTACTCCAGTCCAAACAATGAGCAGTTCTTC,CASSYSSPNNEQFF
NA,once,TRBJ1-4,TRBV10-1,TGCGCCAGCTTAATTAGGGAAAAACTGTTTTTT,CASLIREKLFF
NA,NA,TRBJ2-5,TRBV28,TGTGCCAGCAGTTTTAAGTTATTCTGGGAGACCCAGTACTTC,CASSFKLFWETQYF
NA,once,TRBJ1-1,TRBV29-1,TGCAGCGTTGTGCGTCAAGCGTCCATGAACACTGAAGCTTTCTTT,CSVVRQASMNTEAFF
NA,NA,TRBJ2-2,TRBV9,TGTGCCAGCAGCGAGACAAACACCGGGGAGCTGTTTTTT,CASSETNTGELFF
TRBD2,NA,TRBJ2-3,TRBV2,TGTGCCAGCAGTGGGACTAGCGGGGCCACCGTTTATACGCAGTATTTT,CASSGTSGATVYTQYF
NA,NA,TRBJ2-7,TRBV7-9,TGTGCCAGCAGCTCTCCCCTGGGTACTCACGAGCAGTACTTC,CASSSPLGTHEQYF
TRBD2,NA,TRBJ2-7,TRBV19,TGTGCCAGTTCTAGCGGGATCTCTCTCGAGCAGTACTTC,CASSSGISLEQYF
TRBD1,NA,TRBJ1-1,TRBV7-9,TGTGCCAGCAGCTTTCTAGACAGGGGAAAAACTGAAGCTTTCTTT,CASSFLDRGKTEAFF